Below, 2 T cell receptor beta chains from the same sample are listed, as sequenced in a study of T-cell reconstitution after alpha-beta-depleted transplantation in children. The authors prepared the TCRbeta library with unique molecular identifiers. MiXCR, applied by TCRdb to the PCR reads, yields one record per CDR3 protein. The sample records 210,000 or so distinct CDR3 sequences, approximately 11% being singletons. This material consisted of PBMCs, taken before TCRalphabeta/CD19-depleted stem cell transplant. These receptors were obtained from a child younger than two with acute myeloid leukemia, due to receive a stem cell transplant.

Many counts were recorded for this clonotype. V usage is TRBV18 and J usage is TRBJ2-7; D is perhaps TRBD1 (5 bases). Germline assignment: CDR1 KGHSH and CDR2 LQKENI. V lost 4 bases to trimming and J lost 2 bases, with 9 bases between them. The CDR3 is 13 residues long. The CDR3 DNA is TGTGCCAGCTCACGCAGACAGACCTACGAGCAGTACTTC. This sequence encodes CASSRRQTYEQYF.

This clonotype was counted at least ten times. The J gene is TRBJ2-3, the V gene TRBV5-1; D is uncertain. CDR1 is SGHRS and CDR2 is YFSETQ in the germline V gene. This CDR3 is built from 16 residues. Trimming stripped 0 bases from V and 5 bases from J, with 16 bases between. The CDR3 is CASSLAPSPVGDTQYF. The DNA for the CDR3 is TGCGCCAGCAGCTTGGCCCCCTCCCCCGTCGGAGATACGCAGTATTTT.